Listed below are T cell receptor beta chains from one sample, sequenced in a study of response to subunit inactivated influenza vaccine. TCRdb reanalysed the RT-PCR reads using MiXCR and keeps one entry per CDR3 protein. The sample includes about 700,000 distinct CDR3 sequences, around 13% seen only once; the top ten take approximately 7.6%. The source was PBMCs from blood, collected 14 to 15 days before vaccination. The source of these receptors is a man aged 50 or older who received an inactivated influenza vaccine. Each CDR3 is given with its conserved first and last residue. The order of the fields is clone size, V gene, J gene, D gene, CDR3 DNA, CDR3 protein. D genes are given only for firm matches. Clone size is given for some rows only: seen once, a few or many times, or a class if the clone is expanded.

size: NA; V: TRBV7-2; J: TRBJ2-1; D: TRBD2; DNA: TGTGCCAGCAGGGTTATTAGCGGGGGCTACAATGAGCAGTTCTTC; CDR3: CASRVISGGYNEQFF
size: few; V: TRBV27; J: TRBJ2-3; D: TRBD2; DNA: TGTGCCAGCAGTTTATCGGCGACTAGCGGGAGGGGCACAGATACGCAGTATTTT; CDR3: CASSLSATSGRGTDTQYF
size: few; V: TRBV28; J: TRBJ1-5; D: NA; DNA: TGTGCCAGCAGTCTACGAATAGGGGCCAGCAATCAGCCCCAGCATTTT; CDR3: CASSLRIGASNQPQHF
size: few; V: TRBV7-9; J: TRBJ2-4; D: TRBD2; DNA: TGTGCCAGCAGCCCTCAAGCGGGAGTGGCAATTCAGTACTTC; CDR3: CASSPQAGVAIQYF
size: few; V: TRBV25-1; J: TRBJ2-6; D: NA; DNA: TGTGCCAGCAGTAATAGAACTCACAGGGGAGGCGGGGCCAACGTCCTGACTTTC; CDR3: CASSNRTHRGGGANVLTF
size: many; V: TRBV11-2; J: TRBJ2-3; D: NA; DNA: TGTGCCAGCAGCCGAAACACAGATACGCAGTATTTT; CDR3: CASSRNTDTQYF
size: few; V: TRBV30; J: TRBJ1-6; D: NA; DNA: TGTGCCTGGACCAACAGAAATTCACCCCTCCACTTT; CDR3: CAWTNRNSPLHF
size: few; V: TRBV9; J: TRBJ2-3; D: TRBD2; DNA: TGTGCCAGCAGCGTGCGGGAGGGAGAGACAGATACGCAGTATTTT; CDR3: CASSVREGETDTQYF
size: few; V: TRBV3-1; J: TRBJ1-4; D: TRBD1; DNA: TGTGCCAGCAGCCCCAGACCCGGGACAGGGGGGTTCTCGACTAATGAAAAACTGTTTTTT; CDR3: CASSPRPGTGGFSTNEKLFF
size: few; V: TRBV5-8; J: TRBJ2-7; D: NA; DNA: TGTGCCAGCAGCTTGGACAGGTCAATCTACGAGCAGTACTTC; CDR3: CASSLDRSIYEQYF
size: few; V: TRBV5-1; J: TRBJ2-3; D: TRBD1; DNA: TGCGCCAGCAGCTTGGCCTCCGGGACAGGTGGAGGGGATACGCAGTATTTT; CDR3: CASSLASGTGGGDTQYF
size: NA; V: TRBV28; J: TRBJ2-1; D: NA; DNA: TGTGCCAGCACCCCAAGCCGGGGGTTGTCCTACAATGAGCAGTTCTTC; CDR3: CASTPSRGLSYNEQFF
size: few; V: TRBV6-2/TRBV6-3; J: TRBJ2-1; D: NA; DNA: TGTGCCAGCAATCCAACAGGGTTCTCCAATGAGCAGTTCTTC; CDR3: CASNPTGFSNEQFF
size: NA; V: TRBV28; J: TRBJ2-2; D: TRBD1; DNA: TGTGCCAGCAGCCGGGACAGGGAGTTCGGGGAGCTGTTTTTT; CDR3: CASSRDREFGELFF
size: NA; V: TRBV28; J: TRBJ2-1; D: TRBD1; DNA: TGTGCCAGCAGGGGACAGGTGTCCTACAATGAGCAGTTCTTC; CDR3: CASRGQVSYNEQFF
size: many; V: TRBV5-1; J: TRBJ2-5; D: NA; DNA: TGCGCCAGCAGTGCTAGCGCGGAGACCCAGTACTTC; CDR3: CASSASAETQYF
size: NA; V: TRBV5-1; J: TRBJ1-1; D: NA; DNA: TGCGCCAGCAGGGTCCAGGCACGGGAAAACACTGAAGCTTTCTTT; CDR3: CASRVQARENTEAFF
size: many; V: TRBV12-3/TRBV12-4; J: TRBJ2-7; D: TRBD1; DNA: TGTGCCAGCAGTTTAGTTGACAGGGGATTCTACGAGCAGTACTTC; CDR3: CASSLVDRGFYEQYF
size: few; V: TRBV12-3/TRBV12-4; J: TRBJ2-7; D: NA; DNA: TGTGCCAGCAGTTTATCATTAGGGCAGGCCTACGAGCAGTACTTC; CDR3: CASSLSLGQAYEQYF
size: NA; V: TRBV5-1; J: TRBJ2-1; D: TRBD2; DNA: TGCGCCAGCAGCAGGACTAGCGGGGGGAGTTTCGGTGAGCAGTTCTTC; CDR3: CASSRTSGGSFGEQFF
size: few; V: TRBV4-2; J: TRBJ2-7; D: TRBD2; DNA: TGTGCCAGCAGCCAAGAGTGGGAGGGCCGCTACGAGCAGTACTTC; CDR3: CASSQEWEGRYEQYF
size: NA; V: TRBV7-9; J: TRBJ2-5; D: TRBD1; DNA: TGTGCCAGCAGCTTACCAGGACAGGGGGAGACCCAGTACTTC; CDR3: CASSLPGQGETQYF
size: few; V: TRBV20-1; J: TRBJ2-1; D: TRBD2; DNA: TGCAGTGCTGGGACTAGCGAGCGAAGCTCCTACAATGAGCAGTTCTTC; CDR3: CSAGTSERSSYNEQFF
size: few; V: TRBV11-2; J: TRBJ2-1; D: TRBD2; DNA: TGTGCCAGCAGCTCAAGGGCCCAGGCTAGCGGGGGCCTTGGCTACAATGAGCAGTTCTTC; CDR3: CASSSRAQASGGLGYNEQFF
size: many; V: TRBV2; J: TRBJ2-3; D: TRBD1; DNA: TGTGCCAGCAGGGACAGGGTTCTGCAGGCAGATACGCAGTATTTT; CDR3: CASRDRVLQADTQYF
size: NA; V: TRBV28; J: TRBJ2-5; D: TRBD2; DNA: TGTGCCAGCAGTTTATATCTAGCGGGGCACCAAGAGACCCAGTACTTC; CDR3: CASSLYLAGHQETQYF
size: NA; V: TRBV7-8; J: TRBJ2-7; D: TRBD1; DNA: TGTGCCAGTGGTCAGGGGGCCCTCTCCTACGAGCAGTACTTC; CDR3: CASGQGALSYEQYF
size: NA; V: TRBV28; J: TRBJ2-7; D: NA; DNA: TGTGCCAGCAGTGACGGACGGTTCAGCTCCTACGAGCAGTACTTC; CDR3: CASSDGRFSSYEQYF
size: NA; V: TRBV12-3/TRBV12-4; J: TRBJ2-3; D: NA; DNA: TGTGCCAGCAGTTTGATGGCGTATGCTAGCACAGATACGCAGTATTTT; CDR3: CASSLMAYASTDTQYF
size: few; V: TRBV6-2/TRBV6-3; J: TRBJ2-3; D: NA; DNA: TGTGCCAGCAGTTACCGACTTGGAAAGGCGTCTAGCACAGATACGCAGTATTTT; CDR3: CASSYRLGKASSTDTQYF
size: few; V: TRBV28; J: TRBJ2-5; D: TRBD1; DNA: TGTGCCAGCAGCTACTACTCAGGGGGCAGGGAGACCCAGTACTTC; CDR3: CASSYYSGGRETQYF
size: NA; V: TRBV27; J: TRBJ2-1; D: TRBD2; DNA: TGTGCCAGCAGTTTATACTCTAGCGGGAGTTACAATGAGCAGTTCTTC; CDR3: CASSLYSSGSYNEQFF
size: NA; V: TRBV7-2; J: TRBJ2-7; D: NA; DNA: TGTGCCAGCAGCTTAGAGGCGGCTAGCTGGGCCGAGCAGTACTTC; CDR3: CASSLEAASWAEQYF
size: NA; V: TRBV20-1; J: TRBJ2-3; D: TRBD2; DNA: TGCAGTGCTATTTTAGCGGGAAGCACAGATACGCAGTATTTT; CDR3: CSAILAGSTDTQYF
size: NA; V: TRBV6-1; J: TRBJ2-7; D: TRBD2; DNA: TGTGCCAGCAGTGAAACTAGCGGGGAACGCCCCTACGAGCAGTACTTC; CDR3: CASSETSGERPYEQYF
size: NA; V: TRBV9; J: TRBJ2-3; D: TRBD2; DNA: TGTGCCAGCAGCGCCTCGGGGGGGACTACTAGCACAGATACGCAGTATTTT; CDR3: CASSASGGTTSTDTQYF
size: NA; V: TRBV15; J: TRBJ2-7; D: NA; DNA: TGTGCCACCAGCACAGGGAACTCCTACGAGCAGTACTTC; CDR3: CATSTGNSYEQYF
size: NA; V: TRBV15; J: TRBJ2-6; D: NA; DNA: TGTGCCACCAGCAGTTGGGTTAGCAGGAGGGCTTCTGGGGCCAACGTCCTGACTTTC; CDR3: CATSSWVSRRASGANVLTF
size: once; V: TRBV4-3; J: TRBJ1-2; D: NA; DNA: TGCGCCAGCAGCCAAGTTACCTCCCCAGGGCTCCTCGGCTACACCTTC; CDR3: CASSQVTSPGLLGYTF
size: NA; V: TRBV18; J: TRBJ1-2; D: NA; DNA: TGTGCCAGCTCACCGACGTGGGGGGAAGGCTACACCTTC; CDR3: CASSPTWGEGYTF
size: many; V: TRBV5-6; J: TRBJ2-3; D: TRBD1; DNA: TGTGCCAGCAGCCAGGACAGGGTTGGAACAGATACGCAGTATTTT; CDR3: CASSQDRVGTDTQYF
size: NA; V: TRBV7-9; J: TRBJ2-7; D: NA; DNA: TGTGCCAGCAGCTTAGGGGTGCTCTACGAGCAGTACTTC; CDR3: CASSLGVLYEQYF
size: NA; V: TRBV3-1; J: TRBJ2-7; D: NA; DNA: TGTGCCAGCAGCCCCCAAGCGGACTCTCCCTACGAGCAGTACTTC; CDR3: CASSPQADSPYEQYF
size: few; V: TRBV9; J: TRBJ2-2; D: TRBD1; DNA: TGTGCCAGCAGCGTAGCTCCGGGACAGGGGGCCGGGGAGCTGTTTTTT; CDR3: CASSVAPGQGAGELFF
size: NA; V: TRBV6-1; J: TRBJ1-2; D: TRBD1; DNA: TGTGCCAGCATGATGGACAGGGTCAGTGGCTACACCTTC; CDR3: CASMMDRVSGYTF
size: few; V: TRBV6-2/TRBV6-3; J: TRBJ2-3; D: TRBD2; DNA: TGTGCCAGCAGTTTCGCTAGCGGGGGCCTTCAAACGCAGTATTTT; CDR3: CASSFASGGLQTQYF
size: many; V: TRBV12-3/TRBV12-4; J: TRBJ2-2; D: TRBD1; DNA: TGTGCCAGCAGTGACAGGGACACCGGGGAGCTGTTTTTT; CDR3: CASSDRDTGELFF
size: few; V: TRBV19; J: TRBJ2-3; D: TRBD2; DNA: TGTGCCAGTATTCGACTAGCGGGGGGATCCCTCATAAAGAGTACGCAGTATTTT; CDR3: CASIRLAGGSLIKSTQYF
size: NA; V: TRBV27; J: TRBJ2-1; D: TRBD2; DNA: TGTGCCAGCAGTAGAGAGGGACTAGCGGGAAACAATGAGCAGTTCTTC; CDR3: CASSREGLAGNNEQFF
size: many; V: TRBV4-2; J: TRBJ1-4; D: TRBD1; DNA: TGTGCCAGCAGCCACTCCGGGACAGGGGTAGGAGAAAAACTGTTTTTT; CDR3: CASSHSGTGVGEKLFF
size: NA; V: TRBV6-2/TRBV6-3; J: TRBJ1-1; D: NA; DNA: TGTGCCAGCAGTTACACACAAGGTGGCAGGTCGGAAGCTTTCTTT; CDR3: CASSYTQGGRSEAFF
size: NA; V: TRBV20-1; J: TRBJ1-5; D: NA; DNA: TGCAGTGTTGCGGCGGGACCCCCAAATCAGCCCCAGCATTTT; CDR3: CSVAAGPPNQPQHF
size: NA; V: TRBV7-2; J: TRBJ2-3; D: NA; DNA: TGTGCCAGCAGCCCACCGGGCAGTCTCGATACGCAGTATTTT; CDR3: CASSPPGSLDTQYF
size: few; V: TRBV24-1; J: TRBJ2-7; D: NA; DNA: TGTGCCACCTCGGCGGGGTCCTACGAGCAGTACTTC; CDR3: CATSAGSYEQYF
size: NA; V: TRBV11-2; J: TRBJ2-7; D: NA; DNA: TGTGCCAGCAGCTCCTACATGGTCGACCAGCAGTACTTC; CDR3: CASSSYMVDQQYF
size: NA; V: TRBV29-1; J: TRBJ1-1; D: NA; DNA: TGCAGCGTTCAACAGGGATCCACTGAAGCTTTCTTT; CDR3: CSVQQGSTEAFF
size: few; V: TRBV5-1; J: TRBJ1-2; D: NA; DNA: TGCGCCAGCAGCTTGGCCCAAATAGATGGCTACACCTTC; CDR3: CASSLAQIDGYTF